This T cell receptor beta chain was observed in a study of blood T cell repertoires in COVID-19. This CDR3 region has 15 residues. The V segment lost 5 bases and the J segment 8 bases; nucleotides outside the gene matches: 11. CDR1 is SGHTA, CDR2 FQGTGA, per germline. This clone has just a few counts. TCRdb keeps only in-frame clones here, not all; method: immunoSEQ multiplex PCR. Of some 190,000 clones in the sample, over 75% were seen once. Sequenced material: peripheral blood. V and J are TRBV7-3 and TRBJ2-1; 8 nucleotides match TRBD2. The TCR comes from a person aged 70 to 85 with COVID-19, enrolled during active disease. The CDR3 protein is CASSPTDGGGDEQFF. CDR3 coding DNA: TGTGCCAGCAGCCCGACCGACGGGGGGGGCGATGAGCAGTTCTTC.